This TCR beta chain originates from a study of cytomegalovirus exposure and HLA in healthy donors. Trimming pared 5 bases from V and 6 bases from J, leaving 26 bases between. From germline, CDR1 is MNHEY and CDR2 SMNVEV (reference sequence). This CDR3 has 18 residues. To note about this clone: Antigen specificity is unknown.

Broader study findings: CMV antigen specificity was confirmed in vitro for a few CMV-associated chains.

Measured with immunoSEQ multiplex PCR; TCRdb has only the in-frame clones, and not every one. The table records hundreds of thousands of clones, 75% to 90% of them present only once. Sequencing was carried out using PBMCs. The rearrangement uses TRBV27 and TRBJ2-1, with a weak D call TRBD2 (6 bases). This TCR derives from a woman between 18 and 29 years old in good health and CMV-seronegative. CDR3 in DNA: TGTGCCAGCAGTCCACTCCCTTTACTCAATCCGGGACTCAATGAGCAGTTCTTC. Protein: CASSPLPLLNPGLNEQFF.